Listed here is a single TCR beta chain. Its target is not known. The data belong to a study of siplizumab effects on memory and regulatory T cells. Germline lookup yields CDR1 SGHAT and CDR2 FQNNGV. The V gene lost 5 bases and the J gene lost 4 bases, with 18 bases spanning the gap. This CDR3 has 15 amino acids. General study findings and limits: There was no confirmation of the suppressive function of proliferating Tregs from siplizumab cultures. Naive T cells seemed more diverse than memory cells; they also seemed major alloresponse contributors. Alloreactive sequences traceable to unstimulated CD4+ memory cells declined significantly under siplizumab.

Generated by immunoSEQ multiplex PCR, the TCRdb table keeps only in-frame clones and is missing some. The table shows some 96,000 clones, with 75% to 95% occurring only once. This sequence originates from a human donor in good health. What was sequenced was CD4+ T cells sorted from blood. The V gene is TRBV11-2, the J gene TRBJ2-7; D unclear. The CDR3 loop reads CASSPLDGTLYEQYF. Here the CDR3 DNA reads TGTGCCAGCAGCCCCTTGGACGGCACCCTTTACGAGCAGTACTTC.